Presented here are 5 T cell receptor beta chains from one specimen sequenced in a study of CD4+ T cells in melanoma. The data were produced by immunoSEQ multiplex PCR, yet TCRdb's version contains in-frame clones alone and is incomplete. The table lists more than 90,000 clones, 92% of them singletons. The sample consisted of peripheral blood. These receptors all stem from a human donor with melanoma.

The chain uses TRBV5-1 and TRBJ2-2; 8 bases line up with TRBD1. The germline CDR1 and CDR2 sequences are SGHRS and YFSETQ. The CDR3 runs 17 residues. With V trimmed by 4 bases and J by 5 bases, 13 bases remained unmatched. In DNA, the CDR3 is TGCGCCAGCAGCACGGGACAGCGAACAGGGGGAACCGGGGAGCTGTTTTTT. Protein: CASSTGQRTGGTGELFF.

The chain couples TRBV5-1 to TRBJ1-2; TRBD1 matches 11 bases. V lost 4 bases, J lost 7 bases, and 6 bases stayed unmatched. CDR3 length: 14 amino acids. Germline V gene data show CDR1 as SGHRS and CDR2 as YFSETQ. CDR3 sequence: CASSGTGGPPGYTF. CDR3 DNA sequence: TGCGCCAGCAGCGGGACAGGGGGTCCTCCTGGCTACACCTTC. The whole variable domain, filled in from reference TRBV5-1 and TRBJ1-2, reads KAGVTQTPRYLIKTRGQQVTLSCSPISGHRSVSWYQQTPGQGLQFLFEYFSETQRNKGNFPGRFSGRQFSNSRSEMNVSTLELGDSALYLCASSGTGGPPGYTFGSGTRLTVV.

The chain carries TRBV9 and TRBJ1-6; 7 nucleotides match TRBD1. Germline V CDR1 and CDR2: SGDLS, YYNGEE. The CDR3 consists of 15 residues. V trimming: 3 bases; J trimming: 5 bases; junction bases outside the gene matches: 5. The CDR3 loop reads CASSGRTGDNSPLHF. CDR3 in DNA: TGTGCCAGCAGCGGACGGACAGGCGATAATTCACCCCTCCACTTT.

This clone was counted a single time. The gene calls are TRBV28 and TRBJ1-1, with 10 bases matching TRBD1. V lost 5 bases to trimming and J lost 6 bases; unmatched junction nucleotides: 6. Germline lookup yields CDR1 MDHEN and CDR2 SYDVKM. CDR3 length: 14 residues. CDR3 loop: CASSPGDRGPEAFF. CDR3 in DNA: TGTGCCAGCAGTCCCGGGGACAGGGGCCCTGAAGCTTTCTTT.

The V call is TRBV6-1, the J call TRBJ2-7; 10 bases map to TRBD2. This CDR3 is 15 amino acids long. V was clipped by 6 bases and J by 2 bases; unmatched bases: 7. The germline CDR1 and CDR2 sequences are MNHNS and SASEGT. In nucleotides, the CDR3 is TGTGCCAGCAGCGTTGCCGGGACTAGCGCCTACGAGCAGTACTTC. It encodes CASSVAGTSAYEQYF.